What follows is one TCR beta chain and its context. This clone was seen a handful of times. Its antigen is unknown. Base qualities are not recorded, but no much larger clone differs from it by a single base. This sample is drawn from a study of beta chain features in type 1 diabetes (dated by TCRdb to between 2018 and 2020). Concerning the study at large: Mean age, gender distribution, total cell number and subset yield did not differ between patients and healthy donors. Whereas all 30 or so donors provided naive and central memory subsets, regulatory and stem cell-like memory subsets were isolated from just 8 patients and about eight healthy donors. A total of 100 million to 140 million sorted cells were examined across all samples, and the number of cells per subset was strongly correlated with RNA yield. In the study, TCRB repertoires of sorted circulating CD4+ T cell subsets from recently diagnosed type 1 diabetes patients were compared with those of matched healthy donors.

A single peripheral blood draw of around 0.11 L on average was collected from each donor into heparinised tubes. Naive, central memory, regulatory and stem cell-like memory CD4+ T cells were sorted on a BD FACSAria II using a panel including CD45RO, CCR7, CD25, CD127, CD95 and CD27. A purity above 98% was achieved for all sorted populations. PBMCs were separated immediately by Lymphoprep density gradient centrifugation and were stained directly, without being cultured. To minimize batch effects, samples were stained and sorted in pairs, one healthy donor with one patient per experiment. General findings and caveats noted by the study authors: Naive, central memory and regulatory TCRB repertoires appeared to be more alike among patients than among healthy donors. At VDJ recombination sites, patients with type 1 diabetes made fewer insertions and deleted more nucleotides, a pattern implying thymic rearrangement abnormalities. HLA sub-analyses involved small numbers of individuals, so any influence of HLA type on TCRB rearrangement remained unresolved. A moderate but significant shortening of TCRB CDR3 length was observed in type 1 diabetes patients in all four CD4+ subsets. PCR might favor shorter templates, but patient and control samples were amplified and corrected together, so any skew would affect both groups equally. Sequencing cDNA rather than genomic DNA could over-represent highly expressing activated cells, although activation and CD3 levels did not differ between groups.

All of the isolated RNA was reverse transcribed with the High Capacity cDNA Reverse Transcription Kit, so expressed TCRB transcripts were sequenced. Naive, central memory and regulatory T cell samples underwent deep immunoSEQ sequencing, averaging roughly 3.3 million total reads per sample. Sorted cells were lysed in RLT buffer, and RNA was extracted using DNase-treated RNeasy Micro or Mini kits according to cell number. Each cell subset was processed separately to prevent cross-contamination, with patient and healthy donor samples processed together. Using the immunoSEQ multiplex PCR, TCRB sequences were amplified from cDNA into 87-bp fragments spanning the CDR3 region. Sequencing of the amplicons was performed on the Illumina HiSeq platform. The original methods were these. Synthetic template baselines were used to correct PCR bias computationally, reads within Hamming distance 2 were collapsed, and singletons that could not be merged were discarded. Reads were aligned against IMGT to assign V, D and J genes, CDR3 length and insertions or deletions at six rearrangement sites. Clonotype counts were normalized to sorted cell number within each subset before computing true diversity and Gini coefficients with the tcR R package. The overlap coefficient, calculated on TCRB nucleotide sequences, was used to measure repertoire sharing. TCRdb's version of the immuneACCESS table is confined to in-frame rearrangements and falls short of the full clone set. An unresolved V gene accounts for under half of the shortfall where checked; the remainder is of unknown origin. D and trimming were read from the DNA, whereas the V and J calls and clone size are those reported in that table. For this sample the table gives about 180,000 clones, of which 13% were detected only once. Clones ranked in the top ten supply 0.62% of the sample.

The trim is 5 bases for V and 4 bases for J, with a gap of 11 bases between the germline ends. The cysteine opens and the phenylalanine closes a CDR3 of 13 amino acids. The only DNA kept is the CDR3, 39 bases in frame from the first base. The germline V gene provides CDR1 SGHVS and CDR2 FQNEAQ. The chain is made from TRBV7-8 and TRBJ1-2; the D gene assignment is ambiguous. Specimen: central memory CD4+ T cells from blood. The receptor comes from a woman aged 18-30 years in good health. The CDR3 is CASSRDTAYGYTF. The DNA reads TGTGCCAGCAGCCGAGACACGGCCTATGGCTACACCTTC.